The 23 T cell receptor beta chains listed next were all sequenced from one sample in a study of Graves' ophthalmopathy and Graves' hyperthyroidism. Amplifying from RNA transcripts, the study obtained TCR beta CDR3 regions. HTBI-primed RT-PCR formed the first round, and a multiplex PCR formed the second. Each CDR3 protein gets one entry after TCRdb re-called the multiplex PCR reads with MiXCR. The data contain about 740,000 distinct CDR3 sequences, 40% of them singletons. The specimen sequenced was peripheral blood. These receptors were taken from an adult man with Graves' ophthalmopathy.

As regards this clonotype: A much larger clone differs from this one at a single base, so this may be a read error. CDR3 DNA sequence: TGTGCCAGCAGCTTCGACACACAAGCTTTCTTT. Translating gives CASSFDTQAFF. V and J are TRBV7-2 and TRBJ1-1; D remains ambiguous. Per germline, CDR1 SGHTA and CDR2 FQGNSA. The CDR3 totals 11 residues. V was pared by 3 bases and J by 9 bases, with 8 bases between.

In the case of this clonotype: One junction end does not reproduce the germline sequence, and a read error may be involved. The chain recombines TRBV25-1 with TRBJ1-2, with unresolved D. Germline V gene sequence: CDR1 MGHDK, CDR2 SYGVNS. This CDR3 region has 16 residues. The CDR3 sequence: CASSSTGRPVNYGYTF. In DNA form, the CDR3 reads TGCGCCAGCAGCTCCACTGGCAGGCCCGTTAACTATGGCTACACCTTC.

In this sample, this clonotype turned up many times. The rearrangement joins TRBV20-1 to TRBJ1-2; the D is unclear. Germline V gives CDR1 DFQATT, CDR2 SNEGSKA (reference sequence). V lost 1 base and J lost 4, with 13 bases in between. The CDR3 is made up of 14 amino acids. The CDR3 bases are TGCAGTGCTAGAGTGTTGGAGGCAGGCTATGGCTACACCTTC. This codes for CSARVLEAGYGYTF.

This clonotype has at least ten counts. V and J are TRBV9 and TRBJ2-5; TRBD1 might be the D (5 bases). V lost 3 bases to trimming and J lost 4 bases, with 13 bases between them. The germline V gene has CDR1 SGDLS and CDR2 YYNGEE. The CDR3 spans 14 residues. CDR3 nucleotide sequence: TGTGCCAGCAGCGCCAATTATCAGGGAGAGACCCAGTACTTC. Its translation is CASSANYQGETQYF. The variable domain in full, with the rest retrieved from reference TRBV9 and TRBJ2-5, is DSGVTQTPKHLITATGQRVTLRCSPRSGDLSVYWYQQSLDQGLQFLIQYYNGEERAKGNILERFSAQQFPDLHSELNLSSLELGDSALYFCASSANYQGETQYFGPGTRLLVL.

This clonotype was detected a few times. The chain uses TRBV19 and TRBJ1-5; D is unclear. V gave up 6 bases and J gave up 3 bases, with 18 bases separating them. Germline-derived CDR1 and CDR2 are LNHDA and SQIVND (reference sequence). The CDR3 is made up of 16 amino acids. CDR3 region: CASRSLGLPVNQPQHF. The CDR3 DNA follows: TGTGCCAGTAGGAGCCTGGGTTTACCAGTCAATCAGCCCCAGCATTTT.

The chain links TRBV20-1 to TRBJ2-7; D is possibly TRBD2 (6 bases). V shed 1 base and J shed 6 bases, with 13 bases lying between them. CDR3 size: 13 residues. The V gene's germline CDR1 is DFQATT and CDR2 SNEGSKA (reference sequence). CDR3 residues: CSARGTIGSEQYF. CDR3 bases: TGCAGTGCTAGAGGGACTATTGGGTCCGAGCAGTACTTC.

The chain joins TRBV24-1 to TRBJ1-5, with D possibly TRBD1 on 6 matching bases. Trimming cost V 11 bases and J 6 bases, with 19 bases left between them. From germline, CDR1 is KGHDR and CDR2 SFDVKD. This CDR3 has 14 amino acids. The CDR3 DNA is TGTGCCAGCAGAGTAGGGGGGGGCGGTCAGCCCCAGCATTTT. Protein: CASRVGGGGQPQHF.

This clonotype was counted ten times or more. V is TRBV2 and J is TRBJ1-2; D is undetermined. The CDR3 is made up of 15 amino acids. V lost 2 bases and J lost 7, with 17 bases in between. Germline assignment: CDR1 SNHLY and CDR2 FYNNEI. CDR3 residues: CASSESVSRGGGYTF. The DNA for the CDR3 is TGTGCCAGCAGTGAATCAGTCAGCCGGGGTGGTGGCTACACCTTC.

Turning to this clonotype: A read error is likely, as this CDR3 ends without the conserved phenylalanine or tryptophan. The chain is built from TRBV2 and TRBJ1-1; possible D gene TRBD1, 5 bases. The CDR3 is 12 residues long. Trimming took 3 bases from V and 11 from J, leaving 13 bases between them. The germline V gene has CDR1 SNHLY and CDR2 FYNNEI. For the CDR3, the DNA is TGTGCCAGCAGTGACCGGGGCGGAGCGGCTTTCCTT. The encoded protein is CASSDRGGAAFL.

The chain joins TRBV6-1 to TRBJ1-5; a possible D gene is TRBD1 (6 bases). Trimming took 6 bases from V and 4 from J, leaving 19 bases between them. Germline CDR1 and CDR2: MNHNS and SASEGT. This CDR3 comprises 16 residues. CDR3 nucleotide sequence: TGTGCCAGCAGACCCAACTTGGACAGCTCGAATCAGCCCCAGCATTTT. Translation: CASRPNLDSSNQPQHF.

This sequence joins TRBV19 and TRBJ2-6, with 7 bases lining up with TRBD1. CDR1 is LNHDA, CDR2 SQIVND, per germline (reference sequence). The CDR3 runs to 17 residues. V dropped 5 bases and J dropped 0; count of bases not matched to a gene: 7. The CDR3 sequence: CASSPGQPLSGANVLTF. CDR3 in DNA: TGTGCCAGTAGTCCGGGACAGCCTCTCTCTGGGGCCAACGTCCTGACTTTC.

This chain joins TRBV2 and TRBJ2-7; D is possibly TRBD1 (5 bases). The CDR3 has 14 residues. V lost 5 bases, J lost 2 bases, and 13 bases lay in between. The germline V gene encodes CDR1 SNHLY and CDR2 FYNNEI. The CDR3 here is CASSLSQEAYEQYF. CDR3 DNA: TGTGCCAGCAGTTTATCACAGGAAGCCTACGAGCAGTACTTC.

The V call is TRBV2, the J call TRBJ1-1; possible D gene TRBD1, 5 bases. This CDR3 spans 16 amino acids. Germline V CDR1 and CDR2: SNHLY, FYNNEI. The V gene lost 6 bases and the J gene lost 3 bases, with 20 bases spanning the gap. Here the CDR3 reads CASSQRDGARDTEAFF. CDR3 sequence (DNA): TGTGCCAGCAGCCAAAGAGATGGGGCGCGGGACACTGAAGCTTTCTTT.

This clonotype was counted between two and nine times. The chain employs TRBV24-1 and TRBJ2-2; 8 bases line up with TRBD1. The junction had 0 bases not matched to a gene; V was cut back by 4 bases and J by 6 bases. Germline V gene sequence: CDR1 KGHDR, CDR2 SFDVKD. The CDR3 has 13 amino acids. The CDR3 here is CATSETGAGELFF. The CDR3, as DNA: TGTGCCACCAGTGAGACAGGGGCCGGGGAGCTGTTTTTT.

The chain couples TRBV14 to TRBJ2-5; D call uncertain. CDR3 size: 12 residues. Trimming shortened V by 3 bases and J by 1 base, and 3 bases separated the two germline ends. CDR1 SGHDN and CDR2 FVKESK come from the germline V gene. The CDR3 DNA reads as TGTGCCAGCAGCCACCTCCAAGAGACCCAGTACTTC. Its protein is CASSHLQETQYF.

The chain employs TRBV19 and TRBJ2-6; D unresolved. Trimming removed 3 bases from V and 4 bases from J, with 10 bases in between. Germline lookup yields CDR1 LNHDA and CDR2 SQIVND (reference sequence). CDR3 length: 15 residues. CDR3 nucleotide sequence: TGTGCCAGTAGTATTTTGGCTTCAGGGGCCAACGTCCTGACTTTC. Protein sequence: CASSILASGANVLTF.

Note on this clonotype: Given a much more abundant clone one base away, this may be a read error. V usage is TRBV7-2 and J usage is TRBJ1-3, with D hard to call. The V and J ends lost 8 bases and 0 bases respectively, with 11 bases between them. Per germline, CDR1 SGHTA and CDR2 FQGNSA. CDR3 size: 14 residues. The CDR3 region is CASRPAISGNTIYF. The CDR3 DNA reads as TGTGCCAGCCGGCCGGCAATCTCTGGAAACACCATATATTTT.

The gene calls are TRBV29-1 and TRBJ1-1; D is unresolved. Trimming shortened V by 8 bases and J by 1 base, and 20 bases separated the two germline ends. The germline gives CDR1 SQVTM, CDR2 ANQGSEA. This CDR3 is built from 15 residues. Written as DNA, the CDR3 is TGCAGCTTACTGGGCACGGTCAGGAGGAACACTGAAGCTTTCTTT. Protein product: CSLLGTVRRNTEAFF.

This sequence joins TRBV20-1 and TRBJ1-3; the D gene is possibly TRBD1 (6 bases). V was cut by 3 bases and J by 4 bases, with 16 bases left in between. Germline CDR1 reads DFQATT; CDR2 reads SNEGSKA (reference sequence). This CDR3 spans 15 amino acids. CDR3 DNA sequence: TGCAGTGCTAGCTCCCCGGGACAAGGAGGAAACACCATATATTTT. It specifies CSASSPGQGGNTIYF.

This clonotype has a handful of counts. The chain links TRBV28 to TRBJ1-5; a possible D gene is TRBD1 (5 bases). The CDR3 spans 15 residues. With 5 bases removed from V and 0 bases from J, the gap between germline ends came to 11 bases. Germline-derived CDR1 and CDR2 are MDHEN and SYDVKM. This chain's CDR3 is CASSNRDGSNQPQHF. CDR3 DNA sequence: TGTGCCAGCAGTAACCGGGACGGTAGCAATCAGCCCCAGCATTTT.

The chain joins TRBV2 to TRBJ1-1, with D tentatively TRBD1 (5 bases). With 5 bases removed from V and 6 bases from J, the gap between germline ends came to 13 bases. The CDR3 has 13 residues. Germline V CDR1 and CDR2: SNHLY, FYNNEI. The CDR3 DNA reads TGTGCCAGCAGTTACCAGGGCAGCTCTGAAGCTTTCTTT. This sequence encodes CASSYQGSSEAFF.

This clonotype was seen many times. The rearrangement links TRBV19 to TRBJ1-2; D is unresolved. The V and J ends lost 7 bases and 7 bases respectively, with 19 bases between them. Germline values: CDR1 LNHDA, CDR2 SQIVND (reference sequence). CDR3 length: 14 residues. CDR3 nucleotides: TGTGCCAGTACCCCTCGCCGTTCGACGTCTGGCTACACCTTC. It is translated as CASTPRRSTSGYTF.

This chain links TRBV7-9 with TRBJ2-6; possible D gene TRBD2, 6 bases. The CDR3 is made up of 15 amino acids. V was clipped by 6 bases and J by 1 base, with 10 bases between them. CDR1 and CDR2 from the germline V gene are SEHNR and FQNEAQ (reference sequence). CDR3 sequence (DNA): TGTGCCAGCAGGCATGCGGGATCTGGGGCCAACGTCCTGACTTTC. It is translated as CASRHAGSGANVLTF.